This is a list of T cell receptor beta chains from one sample in a study of T cells in Graves' hyperthyroidism and ophthalmopathy. TCRdb redid the calling of the multiplex PCR reads with MiXCR, one entry per CDR3 protein. Here the sample spans some 370,000 distinct CDR3 sequences, about 18% being singletons. The source material was blood. Receptor source: a woman younger than 45 with Graves' hyperthyroidism that later progressed to Graves' ophthalmopathy. Each CDR3 is given with its conserved first and last residue. D genes are given only for firm matches. Clone size appears in some rows only: once, few, many, or a class for an expanded clone.

V gene	J gene	clone size	D gene	CDR3 DNA	CDR3 protein
TRBV7-9	TRBJ2-1	-	-	TGTGCCAGCAGCTTTCCTAGCGCGGAGGGGCAGTTCTTC	CASSFPSAEGQFF
TRBV6-1	TRBJ2-5	few	-	TGTGCCAGCAGTGAAGGCCTAGTCCAAGAGACCCAGTACTTC	CASSEGLVQETQYF
TRBV2	TRBJ2-3	many	-	TGTGCCAGCAGTGAAACGGGCTCTAGCACAGATACGCAGTATTTT	CASSETGSSTDTQYF
TRBV5-1	TRBJ2-3	many	-	TGCGCCAGCAGCGTAAACCCGGAGAGCACAGATACGCAGTATTTT	CASSVNPESTDTQYF
TRBV28	TRBJ1-3	-	-	TGTGCCAGCAGTACAACAGATTCCTCTGGAAACACCATATATTTT	CASSTTDSSGNTIYF
TRBV9	TRBJ2-7	-	-	TGTGCCAGCAGCGAGGGATCGGGATTCACCTACGAGCAGTACTTC	CASSEGSGFTYEQYF
TRBV27	TRBJ1-1	once	-	TGTGCCAGCAGTCTCTTACAGGGAGCTGCGACTGAAGCTTTCTTT	CASSLLQGAATEAFF
TRBV6-1	TRBJ2-5	many	-	TGTGCCAGCGGCCCCCCCAGGGCCCAGTACTTC	CASGPPRAQYF
TRBV11-2	TRBJ2-5	-	-	TGTGCCAGCAGCTTAAGTTCTTGGCCGGACAGCGTGGAGACCCAGTACTTC	CASSLSSWPDSVETQYF
TRBV11-2	TRBJ2-1	many	-	TGTGCCAGCAGCTTAGGGGGACTCCAAGCATACAATGAGCAGTTCTTC	CASSLGGLQAYNEQFF
TRBV6-1	TRBJ2-1	many	TRBD1	TGTGCCAGCAGAGAGACAGGGGTTCGGAATGAGCAGTTCTTC	CASRETGVRNEQFF
TRBV20-1	TRBJ2-7	-	-	TGCAGTGCTAGTTTAGGTTACGAGCAGTACTTC	CSASLGYEQYF
TRBV5-1	TRBJ1-1	many	-	TGCGCCAGCAGCCGGGGGGACCTGATGAACACTGAAGCTTTCTTT	CASSRGDLMNTEAFF
TRBV12-5	TRBJ2-2	few	TRBD1	TGTGCTAGTGCCGATACGACAGGGGGTTACACCGGGGAGCTGTTTTTT	CASADTTGGYTGELFF
TRBV7-8	TRBJ1-3	-	TRBD1	TGTGCCAGCAGCTTACTAGACAGGGTCTCTGGAAACACCATATATTTT	CASSLLDRVSGNTIYF
TRBV5-1	TRBJ1-5	-	TRBD1	TGCGCCAGCAGCTTGGATGGAGGAACCGGGACAGGGGGAAATCAGCCCCAGCATTTT	CASSLDGGTGTGGNQPQHF
TRBV19	TRBJ2-7	few	TRBD2	TGTGCCAGTAGTATAGCTAGCGGGGGAACCTACGAGCAGTACTTC	CASSIASGGTYEQYF
TRBV19	TRBJ2-1	-	-	TGTGCCAGTAGCACTTCCTATGGGCCGAAAGAGCAGTTCTTC	CASSTSYGPKEQFF
TRBV9	TRBJ2-1	-	TRBD2	TGTGCCAGCAGCCTAAAGCGGGAGACTCCTTCCAATGAGCAGTTCTTC	CASSLKRETPSNEQFF
TRBV28	TRBJ1-1	many	TRBD1	TGTGCCAGCACCCCAGAGGGGGCAGGGGGCAAAGGAGGAGATGCTTTCTTT	CASTPEGAGGKGGDAFF
TRBV7-2	TRBJ2-3	many	-	TGTGCCAGCAGCTTAGTCGAGGGGATGTCAGATACGCAGTATTTT	CASSLVEGMSDTQYF
TRBV12-3/TRBV12-4	TRBJ1-1	many	-	TGTGCCAGCAGTTTGGCGGGGGTGGGGGTCGAAGCTTTCTTT	CASSLAGVGVEAFF
TRBV5-5	TRBJ2-2	many	TRBD1	TGTGCCAGCAGCCGCACGACAGGGACCGGGGAGCTGTTTTTT	CASSRTTGTGELFF
TRBV29-1	TRBJ1-2	few	-	TGCAGCGTTGAAGTACAGGGCTCCACCTTC	CSVEVQGSTF
TRBV11-2	TRBJ1-1	many	-	TGTGCCAGCAGCTTAGGGGATTGGGGGGGAAGGAACACTGAAGCTTTCTTT	CASSLGDWGGRNTEAFF
TRBV5-6	TRBJ2-7	-	-	TGTGCCAGCAGCTTGCTTGTCAGGGCGAACTACGAGCAGTACTTC	CASSLLVRANYEQYF
TRBV5-4	TRBJ2-1	-	-	TGTGCCACCATCGAAGGTGTGGGACACTACAATGAGCAGTTCTTC	CATIEGVGHYNEQFF
TRBV5-1	TRBJ2-2	-	-	TGCGCCAGCAGCTTGGGGGGGATGGCCACCGGGGAGCTGTTTTTT	CASSLGGMATGELFF
TRBV20-1	TRBJ2-7	many	TRBD1	TGCAGTGCTCAAAAGACAGGGGACGAGCAGTACTTC	CSAQKTGDEQYF
TRBV2	TRBJ2-5	many	-	TGTGCCAGCAGTGATGACGGGGCATCCCAAGAGACCCAGTACTTC	CASSDDGASQETQYF
TRBV9	TRBJ2-3	many	TRBD2	TGTGCCAGCAGTAGGACTAGCGGGGAAACTAATACGCAGTATTTT	CASSRTSGETNTQYF
TRBV28	TRBJ1-1	many	-	TGTGCCAGCAGTTTAGTAGCCGGACACCATTTTATGAACACTGAAGCTTTCTTT	CASSLVAGHHFMNTEAFF
TRBV10-2	TRBJ2-7	many	-	TGCGCCAGCAGTGAGTCGCAGGCAGGGTGGCCCTACGAGCAGTACTTC	CASSESQAGWPYEQYF
TRBV9	TRBJ1-6	many	TRBD1	TGTGCAAGCAAATCAGGGGGGCTTTATTCACCCCTCCACTTT	CASKSGGLYSPLHF
TRBV6-1	TRBJ2-3	many	-	TGTGCCAGCAGAGAGGGGGGTTTGCACACAGATACGCAGTATTTT	CASREGGLHTDTQYF
TRBV5-1	TRBJ2-1	-	-	TGCGCCAGCAGCTCCCTCCCCAGGAGCTCCTACAATGAGCAGTTCTTC	CASSSLPRSSYNEQFF
TRBV5-1	TRBJ2-1	many	-	TGCGCCAGCAGCCCTGGATGGACTGAACTCGGAAAAAATGAGCAGTTCTTC	CASSPGWTELGKNEQFF
TRBV11-2	TRBJ2-3	many	TRBD1	TGTGCCAGCAGTCACCGGACAGGGAGCGACACAGATACGCAGTATTTT	CASSHRTGSDTDTQYF
TRBV10-2	TRBJ1-5	-	-	TGCGCCAGCAGTGAGGTTGTGCGGGACATAAGCAATCAGCCCCAGCATTTT	CASSEVVRDISNQPQHF
TRBV6-2/TRBV6-3	TRBJ2-7	-	TRBD1	TGTGCCAGCAGGCAGGGGACAGGGGGCGAGCAGTACTTC	CASRQGTGGEQYF